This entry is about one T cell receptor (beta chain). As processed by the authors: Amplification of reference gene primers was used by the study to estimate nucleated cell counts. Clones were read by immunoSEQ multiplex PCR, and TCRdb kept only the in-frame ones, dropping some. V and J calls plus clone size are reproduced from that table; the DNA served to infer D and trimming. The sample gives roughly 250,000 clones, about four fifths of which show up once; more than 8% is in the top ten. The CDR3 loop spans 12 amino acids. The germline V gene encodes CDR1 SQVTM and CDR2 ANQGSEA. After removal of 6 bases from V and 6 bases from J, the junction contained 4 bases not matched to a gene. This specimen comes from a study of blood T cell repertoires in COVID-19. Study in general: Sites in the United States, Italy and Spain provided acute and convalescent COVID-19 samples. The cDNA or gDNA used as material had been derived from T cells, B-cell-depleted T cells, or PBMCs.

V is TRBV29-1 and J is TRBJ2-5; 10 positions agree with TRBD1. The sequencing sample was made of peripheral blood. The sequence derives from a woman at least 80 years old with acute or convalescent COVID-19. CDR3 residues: CSVGGQGKTQYF. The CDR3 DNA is TGCAGCGTGGGGGGACAGGGGAAGACCCAGTACTTC.